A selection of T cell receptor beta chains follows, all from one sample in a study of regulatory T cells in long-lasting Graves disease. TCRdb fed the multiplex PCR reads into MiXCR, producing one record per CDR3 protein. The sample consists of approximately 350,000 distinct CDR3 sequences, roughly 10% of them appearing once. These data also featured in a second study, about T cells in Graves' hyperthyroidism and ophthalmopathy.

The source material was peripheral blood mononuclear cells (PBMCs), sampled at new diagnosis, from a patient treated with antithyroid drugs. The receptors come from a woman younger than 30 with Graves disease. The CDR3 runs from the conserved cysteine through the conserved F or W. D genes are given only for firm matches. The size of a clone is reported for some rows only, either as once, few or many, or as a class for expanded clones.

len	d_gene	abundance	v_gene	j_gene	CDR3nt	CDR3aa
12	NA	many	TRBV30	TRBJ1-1	TGTGCCTGGAGTTGGATGAACACTGAAGCTTTCTTT	CAWSWMNTEAFF
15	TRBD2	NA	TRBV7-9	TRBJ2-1	TGTGCCAGCAGCCCAAGGGCGGGAGGACACAATGAGCAGTTCTTC	CASSPRAGGHNEQFF
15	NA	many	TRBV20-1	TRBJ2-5	TGCAGTGCTAGAGTGGGTCTCGCGGGTCTGGAGACCCAGTACTTC	CSARVGLAGLETQYF
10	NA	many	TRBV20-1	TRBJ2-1	TGCAGTGCTACGACGCGGGAGCAGTTCTTC	CSATTREQFF
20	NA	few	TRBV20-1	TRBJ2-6	TGCAGTGCTAGCAGGGTTGAGGGAGGGGGAGGTGTCTCTGGGGCCAACGTCCTGACTTTC	CSASRVEGGGGVSGANVLTF
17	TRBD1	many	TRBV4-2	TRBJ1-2	TGTGCCAGCAGCCAAGTCACAGGGGGGGCAGCTAACTATGGCTACACCTTC	CASSQVTGGAANYGYTF
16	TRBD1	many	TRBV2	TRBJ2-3	TGTGCCAGCAGTAAGGGGACAGGGGGCTACACAGATACGCAGTATTTT	CASSKGTGGYTDTQYF
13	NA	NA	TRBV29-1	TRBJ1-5	TGCAGCGTTGCGCCGGGCTCGGGTCAGCCCCAGCATTTT	CSVAPGSGQPQHF
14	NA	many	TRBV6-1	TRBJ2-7	TGTGCCAGCAGCCGGACTGAGAGCCCCTACGAGCAGTACTTC	CASSRTESPYEQYF
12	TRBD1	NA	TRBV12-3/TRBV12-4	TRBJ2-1	TGTACAACACAGGGGGCTGTGAATGAGCAGTTCTTC	CTTQGAVNEQFF
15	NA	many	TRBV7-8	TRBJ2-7	TGTGCCAGCAGCTCCCTCCGGACAGCAAGCTCCGAGCAGTACTTC	CASSSLRTASSEQYF
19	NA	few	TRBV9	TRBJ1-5	TGTGCCAGCAGCGTAGTAGAGAGGTGTTGGGGGTGTTACTATCAGCCCCAGCATTTT	CASSVVERCWGCYYQPQHF
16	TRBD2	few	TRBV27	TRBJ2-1	TGTGCCAGCAGTTTAACTAGCGGGAGAAGTTACAATGAGCAGTTCTTC	CASSLTSGRSYNEQFF
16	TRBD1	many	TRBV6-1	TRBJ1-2	TGTGCCAGCAGTGAAAGATCGGAGGGGGCGTACTATGGCTACACCTTC	CASSERSEGAYYGYTF
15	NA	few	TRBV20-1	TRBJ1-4	TGCAGTGCACCAACGACGGCCGCAACTAATGAAAAACTGTTTTTT	CSAPTTAATNEKLFF
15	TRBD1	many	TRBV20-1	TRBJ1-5	TGCAGTGCTAGGGCAGGGGGATATAGCAATCAGCCCCAGCATTTT	CSARAGGYSNQPQHF
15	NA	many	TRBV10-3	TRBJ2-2	TGTGCCATCAGTGAGGGTCGCAGCGGCACCGGGGAGCTGTTTTTT	CAISEGRSGTGELFF
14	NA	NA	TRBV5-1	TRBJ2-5	TGCGCCAGCAGCTTGACGGGGGTGGGAGAGACCCAGTACTTC	CASSLTGVGETQYF
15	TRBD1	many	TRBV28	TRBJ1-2	TGTGCCAGCAGTTTCCTCATAAACAGGGGGTATGGCTACACCTTC	CASSFLINRGYGYTF
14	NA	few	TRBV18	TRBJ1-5	TGTGCCAGCCCCCACGGGGGCGGGAATCAGCCCCAGCATTTT	CASPHGGGNQPQHF
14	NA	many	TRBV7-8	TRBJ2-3	TGTGCCAGCAGCTTAGAGGAGGTCGCAGATACGCAGTATTTT	CASSLEEVADTQYF
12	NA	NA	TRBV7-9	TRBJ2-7	TGTGCCAGCAGCGGGAGCGCTTACGAGCAGTACTTC	CASSGSAYEQYF
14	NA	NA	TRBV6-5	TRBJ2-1	TGTGCCAGCAGTTACCTCTCTGGGGCCAATGAGCAGTTCTTC	CASSYLSGANEQFF
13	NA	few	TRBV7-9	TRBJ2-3	TGTGCCAGCAGCTTTGGTGCCCGTGATACGCAGTATTTT	CASSFGARDTQYF
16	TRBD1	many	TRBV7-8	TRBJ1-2	TGTGCCAGCAGCTTAGTTGCGACAGGGGGAGGTGATGGCTACACCTTC	CASSLVATGGGDGYTF
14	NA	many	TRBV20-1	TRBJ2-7	TGCAGTGCTAGAGATTGGCAGGGAATCTACGAGCAGTACTTC	CSARDWQGIYEQYF
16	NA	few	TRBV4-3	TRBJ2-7	TGCGCCAGCAGCCATCGAATAGGGGGAGGGCCACGCGAGCAGTACTTC	CASSHRIGGGPREQYF
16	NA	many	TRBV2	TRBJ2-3	TGTGCCAGCCGACCTCTATGGCTGGGAGGCACAGATACGCAGTATTTT	CASRPLWLGGTDTQYF
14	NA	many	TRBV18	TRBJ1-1	TGTGCCAGCTCACCAGAGGTGACGGGCACTGAAGCTTTCTTT	CASSPEVTGTEAFF
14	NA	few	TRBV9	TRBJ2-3	TGTGCCAGCGACCTTCTCGGCCTACCCGGACCGCAGTATTTT	CASDLLGLPGPQYF
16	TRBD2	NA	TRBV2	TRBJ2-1	TGTGCCAGCAGTCTGAGACTAGCACGGGGTTTCAATGAGCAGTTCTTC	CASSLRLARGFNEQFF
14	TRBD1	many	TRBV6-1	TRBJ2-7	TGTGCCAGCAGCCGGGACAGTCTTTCCTACGAGCAGTACTTC	CASSRDSLSYEQYF
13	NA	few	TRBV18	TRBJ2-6	TGTGCCAGCTCAGGGGTTGGGGCCAACGTCCTGACTTTC	CASSGVGANVLTF
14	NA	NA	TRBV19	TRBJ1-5	TGTGCCAGTAGTATCCGGGCCCGTGATCAGCCCCAGCATTTT	CASSIRARDQPQHF
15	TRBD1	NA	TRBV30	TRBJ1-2	TGTGCCTGGAGTCCGGGACAGGGTAGAAACTATGGCTACACCTTC	CAWSPGQGRNYGYTF
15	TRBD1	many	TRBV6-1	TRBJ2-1	TGTGCCAGCAGTGAAGGGACAGGGGGCTACAATGAGCAGTTCTTC	CASSEGTGGYNEQFF
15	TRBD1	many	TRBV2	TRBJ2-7	TGTGCCAGCAGTGATTTGACAGGGTACACCTACGAGCAGTACTTC	CASSDLTGYTYEQYF
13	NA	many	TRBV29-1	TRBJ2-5	TGCAGCGTTGAGGGGAGTGGGGGCGAGACCCAGTACTTC	CSVEGSGGETQYF
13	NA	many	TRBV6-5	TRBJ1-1	TGTGCCAGCAGTTACAGAATGAACACTGAAGCTTTCTTT	CASSYRMNTEAFF
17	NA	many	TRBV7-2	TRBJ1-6	TGTGCCAGCAGCCGAAGGCGCTCAAGCTCCTATAATTCACCCCTCCACTTT	CASSRRRSSSYNSPLHF
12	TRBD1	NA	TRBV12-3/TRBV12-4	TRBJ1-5	TGTGCCAGCCGACAGGGGCATCAGCCCCAGCATTTT	CASRQGHQPQHF
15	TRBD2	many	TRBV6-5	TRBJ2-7	TGTGCCAGCAGTTACTCGGGACTAGCTGTCTACGAGCAGTACTTC	CASSYSGLAVYEQYF
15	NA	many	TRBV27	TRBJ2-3	TGTGCCAGCAGGGCCCCGCTAGAATATGGAGATACGCAGTATTTT	CASRAPLEYGDTQYF
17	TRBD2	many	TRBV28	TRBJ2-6	TGTGCCAGCAGTTTTGGGCGGGAGGGCACTGGGGCCAACGTCCTGACTTTC	CASSFGREGTGANVLTF
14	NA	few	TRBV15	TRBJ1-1	TGTGCCACCAGCAGAGAATGGGTGAACACTGAAGCTTTCTTT	CATSREWVNTEAFF
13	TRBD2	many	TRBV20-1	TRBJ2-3	TGCAGCAGAAGAGCGGGAGTACAAGATACGCAGTATTTT	CSRRAGVQDTQYF
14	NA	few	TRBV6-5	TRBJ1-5	TGTGCCAGCAGTTATAATTTGGGTAAGAGGCCCCAGCATTTT	CASSYNLGKRPQHF